Each of the 28 T cell receptor beta chains below was sequenced from the same sample in a study of blood T cell repertoires in COVID-19. The repertoire was sequenced with immunoSEQ multiplex PCR; TCRdb's copy has only in-frame clones and lacks some. Among 59,000 or so clones listed, 79% were seen once. Sequencing was done on a sample of peripheral blood. The receptors originated from a man aged 55-75 years with acute or convalescent COVID-19.

This chain links TRBV28 with TRBJ1-2; D is uncertain. This CDR3 comprises 14 residues. V was shortened by 6 bases and J by 2 bases, with 13 bases between the two germline ends. In germline, CDR1 is MDHEN, CDR2 SYDVKM. CDR3 coding DNA: TGTGCCAGCAGACTACTAATGGCCAACTATGGCTACACCTTC. Its protein product is CASRLLMANYGYTF.

The V gene is TRBV27, the J gene TRBJ2-7; possible D gene TRBD2, 5 bases. Germline values: CDR1 MNHEY, CDR2 SMNVEV (reference sequence). Trimming took 4 bases from V and 4 from J, leaving 11 bases between them. The CDR3 extends over 13 amino acids. CDR3 in DNA: TGTGCCAGCAGTTCCAATAGAGGGTACGAGCAGTACTTC. Translating gives CASSSNRGYEQYF.

J is TRBJ2-3 and V is TRBV30; TRBD2 is a possible D gene (7 bases). This CDR3 has 16 residues. Germline assignment: CDR1 GTSNPN and CDR2 SVGIG (reference sequence). The DNA for the CDR3 is TGTGCGATCGGGGGCACGGTCGGGGGGCTCACAGATACGCAGTATTTT. Protein: CAIGGTVGGLTDTQYF. The whole variable domain, filled in from reference TRBV30 and TRBJ2-3, reads SQTIHQWPATLVQPVGSPLSLECTVEGTSNPNLYWYRQAAGRGLQLLFYSVGIGQISSEVPQNLSASRPQDRQFILSSKKLLLSDSGFYLCAIGGTVGGLTDTQYFGPGTRLTVL.

The chain links TRBV11-2 to TRBJ1-1; 9 bases match TRBD1. The CDR3 spans 13 residues. Germline CDR1 reads SGHAT; CDR2 reads FQNNGV. V lost 1 base and J lost 10; bases outside the gene matches: 4. The CDR3 DNA reads TGTGCCAGCAGCTTAGGCCACAGGGGGCGAGCTTTCTTT. Its translation is CASSLGHRGRAFF.

The chain recombines TRBV28 with TRBJ1-2; 7 bases line up with TRBD1. V lost 5 bases to trimming and J lost 3 bases; unmatched junction nucleotides: 3. Germline CDR1 reads MDHEN; CDR2 reads SYDVKM. The CDR3 extends over 13 amino acids. CDR3 DNA: TGTGCCAGCAGTCGAGGGGGCGACTATGGCTACACCTTC. Translation gives CASSRGGDYGYTF.

The rearrangement links TRBV15 to TRBJ1-1, with D perhaps matching TRBD1 (6 bases). CDR1 is LNHNV and CDR2 is YYDKDF in the germline V gene (reference sequence). The V gene lost 2 bases and the J gene lost 0 bases, with 7 bases spanning the gap. The CDR3 sequence is 14 residues long. In DNA, the CDR3 is TGTGCCACCAGCAGATGGGACATGAACACTGAAGCTTTCTTT. Its protein product is CATSRWDMNTEAFF.

This sequence joins TRBV7-2 and TRBJ2-2, with D maybe TRBD1 (5 bases). This CDR3 contains 17 residues. V was shortened by 3 bases and J by 7 bases, with 21 bases between the two germline ends. CDR1 is SGHTA and CDR2 is FQGNSA in the germline V gene. The CDR3 loop reads CASSFPLRGRRGGELFF. For the CDR3, the DNA is TGTGCCAGCAGCTTTCCTCTTAGGGGCCGAAGGGGCGGGGAGCTGTTTTTT.

This chain connects TRBV28 to TRBJ2-1, with 9 positions matching TRBD2. The CDR3 runs 19 residues. The junction had 16 bases not matched to a gene; V was cut back by 1 base and J by 6 bases. In germline, CDR1 is MDHEN, CDR2 SYDVKM. The chain's CDR3 is CASSLYGGSAGGPRNEQFF. In DNA, the CDR3 is TGTGCCAGCAGTTTATACGGGGGTAGTGCGGGAGGGCCGCGCAATGAGCAGTTCTTC.

This clone was detected ten times or more. This chain joins TRBV6-1 and TRBJ2-2, with 12 bases lining up with TRBD2. Looked up from germline, CDR1 is MNHNS and CDR2 is SASEGT. Trimming cost V 1 base and J 6 bases; bases outside gene matches: 0. CDR3 length: 15 amino acids. In DNA, the CDR3 is TGTGCCAGCAGTGAAGGACTAGCGGGAGCCGGGGAGCTGTTTTTT. Translated: CASSEGLAGAGELFF.

This clone was observed a few times. This chain connects TRBV7-3 to TRBJ2-5, with D uncertain. The V and J ends lost 2 bases and 5 bases respectively, with 9 bases between them. CDR3 length: 13 amino acids. CDR1 is SGHTA and CDR2 is FQGTGA in the germline V gene. The CDR3 nucleotides read TGTGCCAGCAGCTTAGGAGTAGACGAGACCCAGTACTTC. The encoded protein is CASSLGVDETQYF.

The chain recombines TRBV29-1 with TRBJ1-1, with D possibly being TRBD1 (6 bases). V lost 7 bases, J lost 7 bases, and 10 bases lay in between. Germline values: CDR1 SQVTM, CDR2 ANQGSEA. This CDR3 is built from 10 residues. CDR3 in DNA: TGCAGCGCCCTGACAGGTGAAGCTTTCTTT. Translating gives CSALTGEAFF.

This clone was seen a single time. V gene TRBV27 combines with J gene TRBJ1-4; perhaps TRBD1 as D (5 bases). This CDR3 has 11 amino acids. Germline V CDR1 and CDR2: MNHEY, SMNVEV (reference sequence). V was pared by 6 bases and J by 8 bases, with 7 bases between. The CDR3 loop is CASSSGEKLFF. The CDR3 DNA is TGTGCCAGCAGCTCAGGGGAAAAACTGTTTTTT.

The chain carries TRBV28 and TRBJ2-2; D is uncertain. This CDR3 spans 14 amino acids. Trimming took off 2 bases at V and 7 bases at J, with 11 bases between the two ends. Germline V gene lookup returns CDR1 MDHEN and CDR2 SYDVKM. CDR3 in amino acids: CASSLEVQFGELFF. In DNA form, the CDR3 reads TGTGCCAGCAGTTTAGAGGTCCAGTTCGGGGAGCTGTTTTTT. Filled out from reference TRBV28 and TRBJ2-2, the complete variable domain reads DVKVTQSSRYLVKRTGEKVFLECVQDMDHENMFWYRQDPGLGLRLIYFSYDVKMKEKGDIPEGYSVSREKKERFSLILESASTNQTSMYLCASSLEVQFGELFFGEGSRLTVL.

This clone was observed once. Other DNA sequences from this sample encode an identical CDR3 as well. The J gene is TRBJ1-5, the V gene TRBV27; the D is unclear. The CDR3 sequence is 14 residues long. Germline CDR1 is MNHEY and CDR2 is SMNVEV (reference sequence). With 4 bases removed from V and 2 bases from J, the gap between germline ends came to 9 bases. In DNA form, the CDR3 reads TGTGCCAGCAGTTCATCCATCCGCAATCAGCCCCAGCATTTT. This codes for CASSSSIRNQPQHF.

The V call is TRBV7-2, the J call TRBJ2-2, with D hard to call. V was pared by 3 bases and J by 6 bases, with 14 bases between. Germline CDR1 is SGHTA and CDR2 is FQGNSA. CDR3 length: 15 residues. The CDR3 here is CASSFGSRVPGELFF. The CDR3 nucleotides read TGTGCCAGCAGCTTCGGTAGTAGAGTCCCCGGGGAGCTGTTTTTT.

The chain carries TRBV5-4 and TRBJ2-5; 8 positions match TRBD2. V gave up 0 bases and J gave up 4 bases; unmatched junction bases: 5. Germline assignment: CDR1 SGHNT and CDR2 YYREEE (reference sequence). The CDR3 spans 15 residues. CDR3 protein: CASSLAESGGETQYF. DNA of the CDR3: TGTGCCAGCAGCTTGGCCGAGAGCGGGGGAGAGACCCAGTACTTC. Combining the CDR3 with reference TRBV5-4 and TRBJ2-5 gives the whole variable domain ETGVTQSPTHLIKTRGQQVTLRCSSQSGHNTVSWYQQALGQGPQFIFQYYREEENGRGNFPPRFSGLQFPNYSSELNVNALELDDSALYLCASSLAESGGETQYFGPGTRLLVL.

The CDR3 coding sequence is TGCAGCGTTGAAGGGACTAGCGGGGGGACCTACGAGCAGTACTTC. Translating it yields CSVEGTSGGTYEQYF. The chain joins TRBV29-1 to TRBJ2-7; 14 bases agree with TRBD2. This CDR3 contains 15 residues. Germline V gene sequence: CDR1 SQVTM, CDR2 ANQGSEA. V trimming: 1 base; J trimming: 2 bases; junction bases outside the gene matches: 1.

This clone is categorized as medium-sized. The chain recombines TRBV19 with TRBJ1-1, with D tentatively TRBD1 (5 bases). CDR1 is LNHDA, CDR2 SQIVND, per germline (reference sequence). Trimming stripped 7 bases from V and 0 bases from J, with 15 bases between. The CDR3 contains 15 residues. The CDR3 bases are TGTGCCAGTAAGGTGCAGGGCGAAATGAACACTGAAGCTTTCTTT. Amino acid sequence: CASKVQGEMNTEAFF.

The CDR3 protein is CASSRGFYEQYF. CDR3 DNA: TGTGCCAGCAGCAGGGGTTTCTACGAGCAGTACTTC. The chain combines TRBV6-2 or TRBV6-3 with TRBJ2-7, with D possibly matching TRBD1 (6 bases). Germline V lookup: CDR1 MNHEY, CDR2 SVGEGT. The CDR3 has 12 amino acids. V dropped 6 bases and J dropped 3 bases, with 9 bases sitting between them.

The rearrangement links TRBV10-3 to TRBJ2-7; no clear D. Germline V gene data show CDR1 as ENHRY and CDR2 as SYGVKD. The V and J ends lost 9 bases and 3 bases respectively, with 27 bases between them. The CDR3 sequence is 17 residues long. CDR3 nucleotide sequence: TGTGCCATTCCCTTTCAAGAAAGTCTTGAGAATTTCTACGAGCAGTACTTC. Translated: CAIPFQESLENFYEQYF.

The chain combines TRBV5-6 with TRBJ2-3; 7 bases agree with TRBD1. Germline CDR1 and CDR2: SGHDT and YYEEEE. Trimming cost V 2 bases and J 5 bases; bases outside gene matches: 11. The CDR3 length is 16 residues. As DNA, the CDR3 is TGTGCCAGCAGCTTTTCAGACAGGGACCCATTAGATACGCAGTATTTT. As protein: CASSFSDRDPLDTQYF.

The genes are TRBV5-6 and TRBJ2-3; 7 bases are shared with TRBD1. With 4 bases clipped from V and 6 bases from J, the junction kept 8 bases outside the gene matches. The CDR3 length is 14 residues. The germline CDR1 and CDR2 sequences are SGHDT and YYEEEE. In DNA form, the CDR3 reads TGTGCCAGCAGCCGACGGACAGGTTCGGATACGCAGTATTTT. Its protein product is CASSRRTGSDTQYF.

The rearrangement joins TRBV7-9 to TRBJ2-5; weak D call: TRBD2 (6 bases). The V end was cut by 4 bases, the J end by 5 bases, with 14 bases between. The CDR3 is 14 residues long. The germline gives CDR1 SEHNR, CDR2 FQNEAQ (reference sequence). The CDR3 bases are TGTGCCAGCAGCTCGTCGGCGGGAAGGGAGACCCAGTACTTC. This codes for CASSSSAGRETQYF.

The rearrangement uses TRBV9 and TRBJ2-3, with 10 bases that match TRBD2. In germline, CDR1 is SGDLS, CDR2 YYNGEE. The CDR3 runs 13 residues. Trimming removed 7 bases from V and 2 bases from J; junction bases left unmatched: 1. CDR3 nucleotide sequence: TGTGCCAGCGGACTAGCGGACACAGATACGCAGTATTTT. The encoded protein is CASGLADTDTQYF.

This clone is a singleton in its sample. The genes are TRBV9 and TRBJ2-1; 7 bases are a match to TRBD2. Trimming took 0 bases from V and 0 from J; bases not matched to a gene: 6. Germline CDR1 is SGDLS and CDR2 is YYNGEE. The CDR3 sequence is 17 residues long. This CDR3 is CASSVDGRETSYNEQFF. DNA for the CDR3: TGTGCCAGCAGCGTAGATGGGCGGGAGACCTCCTACAATGAGCAGTTCTTC.

This chain links TRBV7-2 with TRBJ2-1, with D hard to call. With 5 bases removed from V and 0 bases from J, the gap between germline ends came to 11 bases. The CDR3 consists of 15 residues. Germline lookup yields CDR1 SGHTA and CDR2 FQGNSA. The CDR3 sequence is CASSVTSSSYNEQFF. For the CDR3, the DNA is TGTGCCAGCAGCGTAACTTCGAGCTCCTACAATGAGCAGTTCTTC.

The V gene is TRBV18, the J gene TRBJ2-7; D gene ambiguous. CDR3 length: 15 residues. V gave up 7 bases and J gave up 0 bases, with 16 bases separating them. Germline loops: CDR1 KGHSH, CDR2 LQKENI. The CDR3 DNA sequence: TGTGCCAGCTTCTCGCAAGAAACTTCCTCCTACGAGCAGTACTTC. It encodes CASFSQETSSYEQYF.

The V and J genes are TRBV7-6 and TRBJ2-7, with TRBD1 identical over 8 bases. Germline V gene data show CDR1 as SGHVS and CDR2 as FNYEAQ. The CDR3 is made up of 12 amino acids. Trimming removed 5 bases from V and 6 bases from J; junction bases left unmatched: 3. The chain's CDR3 is CASSDDRGEQYF. DNA of the CDR3: TGTGCCAGCAGCGACGACAGGGGCGAGCAGTACTTC.